This T cell receptor (beta chain) was recovered during a study of early T cells in non-severe SARS-CoV-2 infection. On the study more broadly: RNA in bulk from unsorted whole blood was sequenced, and chains were unpaired. Study results and limitations: Private and CD4 specificities were missed by VDJdb matching, which favored anti-spike CD8 responses.

Germline values: CDR1 SGDLS, CDR2 YYNGEE. The CDR3 is 13 residues long. The ends were cut back, 3 bases at V and 8 bases at J, with 14 bases in the middle. In its sample, this clonotype was seen many times. What it binds is not known. Attachment of unique molecular identifiers to individual cDNA molecules was performed. Via MiXCR, TCRdb re-called the 5' RACE reads, giving one row per CDR3 protein. Of fewer than 75,000 distinct CDR3 sequences listed, 20% to 25% are singletons. This material consisted of whole blood, taken at baseline. The rearrangement joins TRBV9 to TRBJ1-2; possibly TRBD1 for D (6 bases). This sequence originates from an adult who was a healthcare worker with PCR-confirmed SARS-CoV-2 infection or an uninfected control (not recorded which). The CDR3 nucleotides read TGTGCCAGCAGCGCCGGGACACCGAACGGCTACACCTTC. This codes for CASSAGTPNGYTF.